One TCR beta chain is described in this entry. What it recognizes is unknown. Other DNA sequences in the sample encode the same CDR3. This sample was taken from a study of cytomegalovirus exposure and HLA in healthy donors. General study points: A later analysis found most CMV-associated TCR beta chains apparently HLA-restricted. It was reportedly the case that the classifier diagnosed cytomegalovirus status with high specificity and sensitivity.

Trimming removed 4 bases from V and 4 bases from J, with 11 bases in between. This CDR3 is 14 amino acids long. Germline V gene sequence: CDR1 SNHLY, CDR2 FYNNEI. The PCR employed 60 Vbeta primers together with 13 Jbeta primers. Repertoires were generated with immunoSEQ multiplex PCR, while TCRdb's copy carries only in-frame clones and drops some. In the table there are roughly 190,000 clones, more than 80% of which are singletons. Sequencing used PBMCs. This sequence joins TRBV2 and TRBJ1-3, with a weak D call TRBD1 (5 bases). The sequence was collected from a woman aged 50 to 60 in good health and CMV-seropositive. This CDR3 reads CASSVGGSGNTIYF. CDR3 sequence (DNA): TGTGCCAGCAGTGTCGGGGGATCAGGAAACACCATATATTTT.